The present T cell receptor (beta chain) was sequenced within a study of shared clonotypes between healthy human individuals. Findings of the study overall: Among non-shared clonotypes, generation probabilities were lower than among those shared by all four donors.

This clone was recorded once. Antigen: not known. The assay ran at deep level. Repertoires were generated with immunoSEQ multiplex PCR, while TCRdb's copy carries only in-frame clones and drops some. The top ten hold nearly 25% of the sample, which has around 700,000 clones, roughly 94% seen once. Germline V gene sequence: CDR1 SGHRS, CDR2 YFSETQ. V lost 1 base to trimming and J lost 0 bases; unmatched junction nucleotides: 2. The CDR3 covers 15 residues. The naive CD8 population came from CD45RO-negative cells selected for CCR7, without terminally differentiated effector memory CD45RA+ cells. The sequence was collected from a man aged 25-45 years in good health. The sequencing sample was made of naive CD8+ T cells sorted from blood. The rearrangement uses TRBV5-1 and TRBJ2-7, with TRBD2 identical over 9 bases. The CDR3 nucleotides read TGCGCCAGCAGCTTGCTTAGCGGGAGCTCCTACGAGCAGTACTTC. Protein sequence: CASSLLSGSSYEQYF.